Here is one TCR beta chain with its context. This sample is part of a study of blood T cell repertoires in COVID-19. In the original processing: Amplification of reference gene primers was used by the study to estimate nucleated cell counts. Clones were read by immunoSEQ multiplex PCR, and TCRdb kept only the in-frame ones, dropping some. V and J calls and clone size are given by that table; D and trimming were obtained from the DNA. The data show about 150,000 clones, around 84% seen once. Across about two dozen US areas, participants ranged in age from about 18 to 89 years. Two negative PCRs, clearance, or symptom resolution were required of recovered Cohort 3 donors. The J segment lost 3 bases and the V segment lost 8 bases, leaving 3 bases of the junction unmatched. CDR1 is MNHEY and CDR2 is SVGAGI in the germline V gene. CDR3 size: 12 residues.

Sequencing was carried out using PBMCs or T cells enriched from blood (not recorded which). The gene calls are TRBV6-5 and TRBJ1-2; TRBD1 aligns across 7 bases. This receptor was taken from a man between 50 and 59 years old who had recovered from COVID-19. The CDR3 sequence: CASRQGDYGYTF. The CDR3 DNA sequence: TGTGCCAGCCGACAGGGCGACTATGGCTACACCTTC.